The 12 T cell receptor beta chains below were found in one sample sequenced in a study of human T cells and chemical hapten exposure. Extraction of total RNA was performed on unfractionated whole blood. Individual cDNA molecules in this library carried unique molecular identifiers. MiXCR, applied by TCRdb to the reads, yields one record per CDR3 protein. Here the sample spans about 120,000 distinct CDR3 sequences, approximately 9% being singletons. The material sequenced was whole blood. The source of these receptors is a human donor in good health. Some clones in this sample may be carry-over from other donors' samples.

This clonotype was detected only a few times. The CDR3 sequence is CSVERGERSTQYF. DNA of the CDR3: TGCAGCGTTGAAAGGGGGGAAAGGAGTACGCAGTATTTT. The chain couples TRBV29-1 to TRBJ2-3; the D gene could be TRBD1 or TRBD2 (6 bases each). V gave up 2 bases and J gave up 8 bases, with 14 bases separating them. This CDR3 is built from 13 residues. Germline V gives CDR1 SQVTM, CDR2 ANQGSEA.

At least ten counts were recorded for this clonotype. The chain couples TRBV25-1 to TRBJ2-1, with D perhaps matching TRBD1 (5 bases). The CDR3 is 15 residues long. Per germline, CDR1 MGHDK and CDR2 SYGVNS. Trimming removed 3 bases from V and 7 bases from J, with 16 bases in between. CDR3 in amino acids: CASSDPSGARNEQFF. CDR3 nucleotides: TGTGCCAGCAGTGATCCCAGTGGGGCGCGGAATGAGCAGTTCTTC.

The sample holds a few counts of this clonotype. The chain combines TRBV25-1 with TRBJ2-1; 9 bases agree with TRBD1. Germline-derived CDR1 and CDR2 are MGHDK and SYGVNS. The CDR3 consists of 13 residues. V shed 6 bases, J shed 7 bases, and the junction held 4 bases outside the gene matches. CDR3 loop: CASSGTGKNEQFF. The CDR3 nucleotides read TGTGCCAGCAGCGGGACAGGGAAGAATGAGCAGTTCTTC.

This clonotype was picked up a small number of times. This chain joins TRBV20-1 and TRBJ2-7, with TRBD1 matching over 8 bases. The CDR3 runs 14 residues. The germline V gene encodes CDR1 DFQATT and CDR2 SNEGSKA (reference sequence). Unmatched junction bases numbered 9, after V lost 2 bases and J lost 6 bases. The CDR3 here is CSARKTGELFEQYF. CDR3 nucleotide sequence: TGCAGTGCTAGAAAGACAGGGGAACTCTTCGAGCAGTACTTC.

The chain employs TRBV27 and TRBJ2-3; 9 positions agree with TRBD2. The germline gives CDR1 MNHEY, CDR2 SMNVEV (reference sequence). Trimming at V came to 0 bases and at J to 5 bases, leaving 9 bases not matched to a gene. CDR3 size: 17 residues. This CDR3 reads CASSLSWRGGQGDTQYF. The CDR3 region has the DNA TGTGCCAGCAGTTTATCGTGGCGGGGGGGCCAGGGAGATACGCAGTATTTT.

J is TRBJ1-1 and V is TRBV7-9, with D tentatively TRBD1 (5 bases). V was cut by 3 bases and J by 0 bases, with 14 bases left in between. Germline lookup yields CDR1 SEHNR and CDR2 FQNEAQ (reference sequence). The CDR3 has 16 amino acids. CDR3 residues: CASSFPGASMNTEAFF. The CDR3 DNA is TGTGCCAGCAGCTTCCCCGGGGCGAGCATGAACACTGAAGCTTTCTTT.

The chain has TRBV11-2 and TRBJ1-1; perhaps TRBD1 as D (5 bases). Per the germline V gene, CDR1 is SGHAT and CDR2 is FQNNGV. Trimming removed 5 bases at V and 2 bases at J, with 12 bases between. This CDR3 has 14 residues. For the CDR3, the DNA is TGTGCCAGCAGCCCCCGACAGACTAACACTGAAGCTTTCTTT. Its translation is CASSPRQTNTEAFF.

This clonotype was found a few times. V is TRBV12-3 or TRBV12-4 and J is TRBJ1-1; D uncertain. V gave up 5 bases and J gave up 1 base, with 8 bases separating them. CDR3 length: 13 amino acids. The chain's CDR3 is CASSPQENTEAFF. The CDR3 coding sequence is TGTGCCAGCAGTCCTCAGGAGAACACTGAAGCTTTCTTT.

CDR3 DNA sequence: TGTGCCAGCTCACCTGGGACCCGCGAGCAGTACTTC. This gives the protein CASSPGTREQYF. This sequence joins TRBV18 and TRBJ2-7; D could derive from TRBD1 or TRBD2 (5 bases each). The CDR3 is made up of 12 amino acids. Trimming removed 3 bases at V and 6 bases at J, with 9 bases between. Germline CDR1 KGHSH, CDR2 LQKENI.

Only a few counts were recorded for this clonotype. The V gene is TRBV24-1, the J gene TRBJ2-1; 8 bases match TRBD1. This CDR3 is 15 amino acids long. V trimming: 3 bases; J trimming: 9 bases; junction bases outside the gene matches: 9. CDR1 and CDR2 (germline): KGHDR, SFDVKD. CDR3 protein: CATSDSGQGRGEQFF. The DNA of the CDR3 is TGTGCCACCAGTGATAGCGGACAGGGACGAGGTGAGCAGTTCTTC.

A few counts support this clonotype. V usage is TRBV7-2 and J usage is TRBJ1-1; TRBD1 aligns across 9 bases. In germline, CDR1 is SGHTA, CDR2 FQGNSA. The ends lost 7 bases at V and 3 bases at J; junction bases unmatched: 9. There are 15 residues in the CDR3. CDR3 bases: TGTGCCAGCATCATTTTACAGGGGGCTGACACTGAAGCTTTCTTT. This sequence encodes CASIILQGADTEAFF.

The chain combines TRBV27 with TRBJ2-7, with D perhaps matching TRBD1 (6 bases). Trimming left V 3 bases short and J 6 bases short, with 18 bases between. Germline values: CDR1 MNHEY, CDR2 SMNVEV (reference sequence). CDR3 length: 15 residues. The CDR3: CASSFLPGHRFEQYF. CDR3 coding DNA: TGTGCCAGCAGTTTCCTCCCGGGACACAGGTTCGAGCAGTACTTC.